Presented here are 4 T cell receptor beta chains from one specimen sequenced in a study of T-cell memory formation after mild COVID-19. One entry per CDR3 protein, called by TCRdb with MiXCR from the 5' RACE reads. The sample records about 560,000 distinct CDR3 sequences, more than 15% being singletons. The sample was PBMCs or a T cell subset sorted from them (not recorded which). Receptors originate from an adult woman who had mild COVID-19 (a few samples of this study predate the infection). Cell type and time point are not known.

CDR3 coding DNA: TGTGCCAGCAACCCCCGAGGAGCGTCGCTCGAGCAGTACTTC. Translating gives CASNPRGASLEQYF. The chain recombines TRBV27 with TRBJ2-7; no clear D. Trimming removed 7 bases from V and 6 bases from J, with 19 bases in between. The CDR3 is 14 amino acids. Germline CDR1 is MNHEY and CDR2 is SMNVEV (reference sequence).

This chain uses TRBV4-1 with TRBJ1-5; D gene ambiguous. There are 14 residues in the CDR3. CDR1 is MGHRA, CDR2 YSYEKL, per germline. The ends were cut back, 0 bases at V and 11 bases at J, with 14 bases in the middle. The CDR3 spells CASSQEGRSGAQHF. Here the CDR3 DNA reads TGCGCCAGCAGCCAAGAGGGCAGAAGTGGAGCCCAGCATTTT.

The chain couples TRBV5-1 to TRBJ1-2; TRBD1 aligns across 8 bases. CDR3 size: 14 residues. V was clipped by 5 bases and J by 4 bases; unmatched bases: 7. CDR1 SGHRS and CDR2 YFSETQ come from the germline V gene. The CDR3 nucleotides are TGCGCCAGCAGGGGACAGGCAGAGGCCTATGGCTACACCTTC. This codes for CASRGQAEAYGYTF.

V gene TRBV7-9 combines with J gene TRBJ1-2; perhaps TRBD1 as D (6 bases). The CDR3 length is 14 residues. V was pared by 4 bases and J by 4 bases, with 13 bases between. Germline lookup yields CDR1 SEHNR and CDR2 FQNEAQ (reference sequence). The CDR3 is CASSSQDRLYGYTF. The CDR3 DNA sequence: TGTGCCAGCAGCTCACAGGACAGACTCTATGGCTACACCTTC.